The subject of this entry is one T cell receptor (beta chain). The data derive from a study of cytomegalovirus exposure and HLA in healthy donors. V was shortened by 3 bases and J by 14 bases, with 8 bases between the two germline ends. CDR3 length: 10 residues. Germline V lookup: CDR1 SNHLY, CDR2 FYNNEI. PCR was performed using 60 Vbeta and 13 Jbeta primers. This table comes from immunoSEQ multiplex PCR, and its TCRdb copy is limited to in-frame clones, with some not included. The table records roughly 110,000 clones, roughly 87% of them present only once. The rearrangement links TRBV2 to TRBJ2-1; D might be TRBD1 (7 bases). The TCR originated in a man aged 25-45 years in good health and CMV-seropositive. Input material: PBMCs. CDR3 region: CASSDRGEFF. DNA of the CDR3: TGTGCCAGCAGTGACAGGGGGGAGTTCTTC.